What follows are 30 T cell receptor beta chains derived from one specimen sequenced in a study of Ad26.COV2.S vaccination and SARS-CoV-2 variants. Here immunoSEQ multiplex PCR was the method, and the copy in TCRdb shows in-frame clones only, minus some. The sample yields a few hundred thousand clones, around four fifths seen once. Treatment given: 19 received Ad26.COV2.S at low or high dose, single or two shots; 5 received placebo; per-sample allocation not given. The investigators took samples on day 63 after the first vaccine or placebo injection. The source was peripheral blood, collected in a trial of Ad26.COV2.S vaccine versus placebo. These receptors were collected from a person aged 18 to 65 who received the Ad26.COV2.S COVID-19 vaccine or a placebo.

This sequence joins TRBV5-1 and TRBJ1-3; 8 nucleotides line up with TRBD1. Germline V gives CDR1 SGHRS, CDR2 YFSETQ. The CDR3 is 14 residues long. The junction had 3 bases not matched to a gene; V was cut back by 3 bases and J by 4 bases. The CDR3 coding sequence is TGCGCCAGCAGCTCAGGGGGCCCCGGAAACACCATATATTTT. Its translation: CASSSGGPGNTIYF.

This clone was seen a single time. The chain joins TRBV19 to TRBJ2-2; 9 nucleotides match TRBD2. This CDR3 region has 18 residues. The trim removed 1 base at V and 3 bases at J, leaving 9 bases unmatched. CDR1 and CDR2 (germline): LNHDA, SQIVND (reference sequence). Here the CDR3 DNA reads TGTGCCAGTAGTATAGGGAGGCTAGCGGGGTCCTACACCGGGGAGCTGTTTTTT. This sequence encodes CASSIGRLAGSYTGELFF.

V usage is TRBV9 and J usage is TRBJ1-1, with a weak D call TRBD1 (6 bases). Germline V gene data show CDR1 as SGDLS and CDR2 as YYNGEE. V was cut by 2 bases and J by 3 bases, with 8 bases left in between. The CDR3 has 13 amino acids. CDR3 region: CASSVAGDTEAFF. CDR3 DNA sequence: TGTGCCAGCAGCGTGGCAGGGGACACTGAAGCTTTCTTT.

This clone was found many times. This chain connects TRBV6-4 to TRBJ2-3; no firm D call. This CDR3 region has 13 residues. Germline-derived CDR1 and CDR2 are MRHNA and SNTAGT. Deletions cut 3 bases from V and 3 bases from J, with 7 bases between. In DNA, the CDR3 is TGTGCCAGCAGTGATGCGGAGACAGATACGCAGTATTTT. Its translation: CASSDAETDTQYF.

Only a few counts were recorded for this clone. The rearrangement joins TRBV5-5 to TRBJ1-5; D is undetermined. The CDR3 totals 17 residues. V was shortened by 0 bases and J by 1 base, with 14 bases between the two germline ends. Per the germline V gene, CDR1 is SGHKS and CDR2 is YYEKEE (reference sequence). In DNA, the CDR3 is TGTGCCAGCAGCTTGGTATTTGTTGGAAACAGCAATCAGCCCCAGCATTTT. It specifies CASSLVFVGNSNQPQHF.

This sequence joins TRBV18 and TRBJ1-1, with 10 nucleotides matching TRBD1. The CDR3 runs 16 residues. Germline CDR1 and CDR2: KGHSH and LQKENI. J was trimmed by 0 bases and V by 2 bases; bases with no gene match: 3. The CDR3 nucleotides read TGTGCCAGCTCACCAGCGACAGGGGGCATGAACACTGAAGCTTTCTTT. Amino acid sequence: CASSPATGGMNTEAFF.

The rearrangement links TRBV5-8 to TRBJ1-5; no firm D call. The V gene's germline CDR1 is SGHTS and CDR2 YDEGEE. V lost 1 base, J lost 0 bases, and 8 bases lay in between. This CDR3 spans 15 amino acids. The chain's CDR3 is CASSLQSFSNQPQHF. In DNA, the CDR3 is TGTGCCAGCAGCTTGCAGAGTTTTAGCAATCAGCCCCAGCATTTT.

Of note for this clone: The same CDR3 also results from other DNA sequences found in this sample. V gene TRBV5-1 combines with J gene TRBJ1-1; D is perhaps TRBD1 (5 bases). Germline CDR1 and CDR2: SGHRS and YFSETQ. The V gene lost 0 bases and the J gene lost 1 base, with 10 bases spanning the gap. The CDR3 covers 15 residues. CDR3 protein: CASSLDPGGNTEAFF. For the CDR3, the DNA is TGCGCCAGCAGCTTGGACCCTGGGGGGAACACTGAAGCTTTCTTT.

The chain couples TRBV28 to TRBJ2-2; 8 bases are shared with TRBD2. This CDR3 has 14 amino acids. Per germline, CDR1 MDHEN and CDR2 SYDVKM. V gave up 10 bases and J gave up 4 bases; unmatched junction bases: 8. The CDR3 sequence: CATKAAGGTGELFF. Here the CDR3 DNA reads TGTGCCACCAAAGCCGCGGGGGGCACCGGGGAGCTGTTTTTT.

The CDR3 loop reads CASGRGWRADTQYF. The CDR3 DNA reads TGTGCCAGCGGGAGGGGGTGGCGGGCAGATACGCAGTATTTT. This chain links TRBV2 with TRBJ2-3; possibly TRBD2 for D (7 bases). The germline CDR1 and CDR2 sequences are SNHLY and FYNNEI. V was trimmed by 8 bases and J by 4 bases, leaving 16 bases between them. The CDR3 totals 14 residues.

This sequence joins TRBV7-2 and TRBJ1-3; D possibly corresponds to TRBD1 (5 bases). The CDR3 extends over 14 amino acids. In germline, CDR1 is SGHTA, CDR2 FQGNSA. The germline V and J ends were trimmed by 4 bases and 2 bases, with 9 bases remaining between them. CDR3 residues: CASSWGETGNTIYF. CDR3 DNA: TGTGCCAGCAGCTGGGGGGAAACTGGAAACACCATATATTTT.

The chain links TRBV7-6 to TRBJ2-1; no clear D gene. CDR3 length: 16 residues. CDR1 is SGHVS and CDR2 is FNYEAQ in the germline V gene. V was shortened by 4 bases and J by 0 bases, with 13 bases between the two germline ends. Here the CDR3 reads CASSSPDTSSYNEQFF. CDR3 bases: TGTGCCAGCAGCTCGCCAGACACCAGCTCCTACAATGAGCAGTTCTTC.

CDR3 nucleotides: TGTGCCTGGAGTGAATTCCACGGGGATAATGAAAAACTGTTTTTT. Translated: CAWSEFHGDNEKLFF. J is TRBJ1-4 and V is TRBV30; unclear D gene. The germline CDR1 and CDR2 sequences are GTSNPN and SVGIG (reference sequence). The V gene lost 1 base and the J gene lost 4 bases, with 13 bases spanning the gap. This CDR3 comprises 15 residues.

This chain connects TRBV24-1 to TRBJ2-5; D might be TRBD1 or TRBD2, each matching 5 bases. The CDR3 loop spans 18 amino acids. Looked up from germline, CDR1 is KGHDR and CDR2 is SFDVKD. V was clipped by 0 bases and J by 6 bases, with 22 bases between them. CDR3 nucleotide sequence: TGTGCCACCAGTGATTTGGGAGAACCGTGGGACGGACCCCAGACCCAGTACTTC. Translating it yields CATSDLGEPWDGPQTQYF.

The chain combines TRBV10-3 with TRBJ1-4; D is undetermined. The CDR3 consists of 15 residues. Germline CDR1 ENHRY, CDR2 SYGVKD. The ends were cut back, 0 bases at V and 7 bases at J, with 12 bases in the middle. This CDR3 is CAISESGRRSEKLFF. CDR3 DNA sequence: TGTGCCATCAGTGAGTCGGGGAGGCGGAGTGAAAAACTGTTTTTT.

CDR3: CASSLTGPNTEAFF. In DNA, the CDR3 is TGTGCCAGCAGCCTCACAGGCCCGAACACTGAAGCTTTCTTT. The V gene is TRBV11-2, the J gene TRBJ1-1, with D possibly TRBD1 on 5 matching bases. Germline V gives CDR1 SGHAT, CDR2 FQNNGV. The CDR3 spans 14 residues. Deletions cut 5 bases from V and 1 base from J, with 11 bases between.

V usage is TRBV7-3 and J usage is TRBJ2-7; TRBD2 is a possible D gene (6 bases). The CDR3 extends over 15 amino acids. Trimming removed 5 bases from V and 6 bases from J, with 20 bases in between. Germline V gene sequence: CDR1 SGHTA, CDR2 FQGTGA. The CDR3: CASSPLGGVGGEQYF. DNA for the CDR3: TGTGCCAGCAGCCCCCTCGGCGGGGTTGGTGGCGAGCAGTACTTC.

The rearrangement uses TRBV2 and TRBJ2-6; D gene uncertain. The CDR3 spans 15 residues. The germline V gene encodes CDR1 SNHLY and CDR2 FYNNEI. Trimming stripped 2 bases from V and 4 bases from J, with 9 bases between. As DNA, the CDR3 is TGTGCCAGCAGTGAATCGGGTTCCGGGGCCAACGTCCTGACTTTC. Amino acids: CASSESGSGANVLTF.

Details on this clone: Other DNA variants within this sample encode the same CDR3. The chain is built from TRBV4-3 and TRBJ1-5; perhaps TRBD1 as D (5 bases). The CDR3 sequence is 15 residues long. The germline gives CDR1 LGHNA, CDR2 YSLEER. V lost 0 bases and J 5 bases, leaving 11 bases between the germline ends. The CDR3 DNA sequence: TGCGCCAGCAGCCAAGATCCCGACAGAGATCAGCCCCAGCATTTT. Translation: CASSQDPDRDQPQHF.

The chain combines TRBV5-6 with TRBJ2-1; D is undetermined. The germline V and J ends were trimmed by 0 bases and 8 bases, with 12 bases remaining between them. This CDR3 spans 14 amino acids. Germline V gene lookup returns CDR1 SGHDT and CDR2 YYEEEE. CDR3 region: CASSLVPGVDEQFF. The CDR3 DNA reads as TGTGCCAGCAGCTTGGTACCGGGTGTAGATGAGCAGTTCTTC.

The chain uses TRBV6-5 and TRBJ1-1; no clear D. V was cut by 6 bases and J by 4 bases, with 15 bases left in between. This CDR3 has 14 amino acids. Germline values: CDR1 MNHEY, CDR2 SVGAGI. The CDR3 DNA reads TGTGCCAGCAGACTTCAGCGAACCGGCACTGAAGCTTTCTTT. Translated, it gives CASRLQRTGTEAFF.

This sequence joins TRBV4-2 and TRBJ2-1; D is ambiguous. There are 15 residues in the CDR3. In germline, CDR1 is LGHNA, CDR2 YNFKEQ. V was cut by 4 bases and J by 2 bases, with 12 bases left in between. In DNA, the CDR3 is TGTGCCAGCAGCCCCGAAACCCGGACCTACAATGAGCAGTTCTTC. Its protein is CASSPETRTYNEQFF.

CDR3 residues: CASSPGTSEKLFF. The CDR3 DNA reads TGTGCCAGCTCACCCGGGACGAGTGAAAAACTGTTTTTT. The chain uses TRBV18 and TRBJ1-4; TRBD1 is a possible D gene (5 bases). The germline CDR1 and CDR2 sequences are KGHSH and LQKENI. The length of the CDR3 is 13 residues. V lost 3 bases and J 7 bases, leaving 9 bases between the germline ends.

The table lists this clone with a few counts. The CDR3 nucleotides read TGTGCCAGCAGCTTGGACAGCACCGCCGGCGACACCATATATTTT. Amino acid sequence: CASSLDSTAGDTIYF. V and J are TRBV5-4 and TRBJ1-3; D gene ambiguous. Germline loops: CDR1 SGHNT, CDR2 YYREEE (reference sequence). V was clipped by 0 bases and J by 8 bases, with 15 bases between them. The CDR3 has 15 amino acids.

This chain connects TRBV6-6 to TRBJ1-2; a weak D match, TRBD1 (5 bases). Trimming stripped 2 bases from V and 3 bases from J, with 7 bases between. Per the germline V gene, CDR1 is MNHNY and CDR2 is SVGAGI (reference sequence). This CDR3 has 13 amino acids. As DNA, the CDR3 is TGTGCCAGCAGTTACGTCAGGGACTATGGCTACACCTTC. Translated, it gives CASSYVRDYGYTF.

This chain uses TRBV12-3 or TRBV12-4 with TRBJ1-1; D is unresolved. Trimming removed 7 bases from V and 11 bases from J, with 14 bases in between. CDR3 length equals 11 residues. The CDR3 bases are TGTGCCAGCACTTTTGGTCATGGGGCTTTCTTT. Translated: CASTFGHGAFF.

The J gene is TRBJ1-1, the V gene TRBV6-4, with 7 bases lining up with TRBD1. This CDR3 is 13 amino acids long. Germline values: CDR1 MRHNA, CDR2 SNTAGT. The J segment lost 1 base and the V segment lost 6 bases, leaving 2 bases of the junction unmatched. Written as DNA, the CDR3 is TGTGCCAGCAGCCGGACAGGGAACACTGAAGCTTTCTTT. It encodes CASSRTGNTEAFF.

The table lists this clone with a count of one. The V gene is TRBV18, the J gene TRBJ2-5; the D gene could be TRBD1 or TRBD2 (6 bases each). The V and J ends lost 10 bases and 4 bases respectively, with 10 bases between them. This CDR3 has 11 amino acids. Per germline, CDR1 KGHSH and CDR2 LQKENI. CDR3: CATGAGETQYF. The CDR3 coding sequence is TGTGCCACGGGGGCGGGAGAGACCCAGTACTTC. The full variable domain, in which reference TRBV18 and TRBJ2-5 provide the parts outside the CDR3, is NAGVMQNPRHLVRRRGQEARLRCSPMKGHSHVYWYRQLPEEGLKFMVYLQKENIIDESGMPKERFSAEFPKEGPSILRIQQVVRGDSAAYFCATGAGETQYFGPGTRLLVL.

V is TRBV19 and J is TRBJ1-4, with no clear D. V shed 8 bases and J shed 8 bases, with 15 bases lying between them. The CDR3 is 13 amino acids. Per germline, CDR1 LNHDA and CDR2 SQIVND (reference sequence). This CDR3 reads CASRGRLEEKLFF. The CDR3 coding sequence is TGTGCCAGTCGAGGCAGGTTAGAAGAAAAACTGTTTTTT.

This chain uses TRBV11-2 with TRBJ1-2, with D perhaps TRBD1 (6 bases). The CDR3 spans 14 residues. Deletions cut 5 bases from V and 2 bases from J, with 12 bases between. Germline V gene lookup returns CDR1 SGHAT and CDR2 FQNNGV. The CDR3 spells CASSRLDRNYGYTF. CDR3 DNA sequence: TGTGCCAGCAGCCGACTAGACAGGAACTATGGCTACACCTTC.